This TCR beta chain was documented in a study of blood T cell repertoires in COVID-19 (dated by TCRdb to about 2020). For context, the study as a whole: The collaborator samples originated in the United States, Italy and Spain and spanned the acute and convalescent phases of COVID-19. The repertoires were made available in a free public database intended to serve as a resource for research on the immune response to SARS-CoV-2. HLA class I and class II types, where available, came from metadata supplied by the sample provider rather than from assay-based typing. The prospective study material was composed of cDNA or gDNA derived from T cells, B-cell-depleted T cells, or PBMCs. Sample metadata almost always included a de-identified subject ID, COVID-19 status, age in years and sex. The samples were drawn from two sources: the first 160 participants of the ongoing ImmuneRACE study, and 1,000 to 1,500 subjects contributed by 6 global collaborators. Deeply sampled blood TCRbeta repertoires from subjects exposed to, actively infected with, or recovered from COVID-19 were included in the dataset. Study-level results and caveats: How much clinical and demographic metadata was included differed by source and by participant, and the metadata was provided uncurated.

TCRbeta CDR3 regions were amplified from genomic DNA using the immunoSEQ Assay, a bias-controlled multiplex PCR. The authors' analysis ran thus. The number of nucleated cells in each sample was estimated from the amplification of reference gene primers within the assay. Sequence reads were collapsed and filtered to measure the absolute abundance of every unique TCRbeta CDR3 rearrangement. For each sample, productive Simpson clonality was calculated as the square root of Simpson's diversity index across productive rearrangements. As stored in TCRdb, this immuneACCESS dataset retains in-frame rearrangements with V and J assigned. A fraction of the clones does not appear; measured against another copy, unresolved V genes explain less than half of the discrepancy, and the remainder lacks a known reason. V and J calls and clone size come straight from that table; D and trimming were deduced from the DNA. This sample lists roughly 200,000 clones; approximately 86% were detected once. In total, the top ten clones hold 2.5% to 3.5% of the sample.

In the case of this clone: Its binding antigen is unknown. No qualities accompany the bases; no much larger clone lies one base away.

The collaborating institutions used their own protocols to collect whole blood in K2EDTA tubes. Collaborator samples were shipped for TCRbeta analysis as frozen whole blood, isolated PBMCs, or DNA extracted from either sample type. V is reduced by 4 bases and J by 2 bases, leaving a spacing of 16 bases between them. The CDR1 and CDR2 encoded by the germline V gene are SGHTS and YDEGEE. From the cysteine through the phenylalanine, the CDR3 covers 15 amino acids. The retained sequence is limited to the CDR3, 45 bases, with the frame set at the first base. The source material was peripheral blood. The receptor was isolated from a woman aged 25 to 39 with active or convalescent COVID-19. The rearrangement combines TRBV5-8 with TRBJ2-7; D gene: possibly TRBD2, on 6 matching bases. The bases are TGTGCCAGCAGCCTATCCGGGACTGCCACCTACGAGCAGTACTTC. Translated, this gives CASSLSGTATYEQYF. Beyond the CDR3, the reference TRBV5-8 and TRBJ2-7 genes provide the residues; the full variable domain reads: EAGVTQSPTHLIKTRGQQATLRCSPISGHTSVYWYQQALGLGLQFLLWYDEGEERNRGNFPPRFSGRQFPNYSSELNVNALELEDSALYLCASSLSGTATYEQYFGPGTRLTVT.